This T cell receptor (beta chain) stems from a study of shared clonotypes between healthy human individuals. About the study: Used for every donor were three CD4 naive, three CD4 memory, two CD8 naive and one CD8 memory plate.

The assay used deep level. Measured with immunoSEQ multiplex PCR; TCRdb has only the in-frame clones, and not every one. The sample has roughly 640,000 clones; under 80% are singletons. The clonotype originates from a woman in her thirties in good health. Sequenced: memory CD4+ T cells sorted from blood. The sample's subset: CD45RA-negative fraction.

The CDR3 region is CASSPGEGVLNQPQHF. In nucleotides, the CDR3 is TGTGCCAGCAGCCCGGGGGAGGGCGTATTAAATCAGCCCCAGCATTTT. This chain connects TRBV11-2 to TRBJ1-5, with D possibly being TRBD1 (5 bases). V lost 5 bases and J lost 4, with 18 bases in between. The CDR3 has 16 residues. The germline CDR1 and CDR2 sequences are SGHAT and FQNNGV.